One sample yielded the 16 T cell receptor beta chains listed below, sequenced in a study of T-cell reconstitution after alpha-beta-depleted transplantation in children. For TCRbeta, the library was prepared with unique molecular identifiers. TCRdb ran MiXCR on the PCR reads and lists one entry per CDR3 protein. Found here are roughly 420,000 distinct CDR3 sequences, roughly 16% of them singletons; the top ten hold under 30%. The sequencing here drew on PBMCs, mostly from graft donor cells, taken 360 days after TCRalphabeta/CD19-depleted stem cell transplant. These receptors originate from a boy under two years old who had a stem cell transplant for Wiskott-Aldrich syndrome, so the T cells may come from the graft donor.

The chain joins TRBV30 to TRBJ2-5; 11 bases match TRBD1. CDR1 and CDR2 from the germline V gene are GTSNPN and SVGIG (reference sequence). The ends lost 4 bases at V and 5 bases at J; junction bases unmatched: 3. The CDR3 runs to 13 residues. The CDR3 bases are TGTGCCTGGACCTGGGACAGGGGGGAGACCCAGTACTTC. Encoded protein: CAWTWDRGETQYF.

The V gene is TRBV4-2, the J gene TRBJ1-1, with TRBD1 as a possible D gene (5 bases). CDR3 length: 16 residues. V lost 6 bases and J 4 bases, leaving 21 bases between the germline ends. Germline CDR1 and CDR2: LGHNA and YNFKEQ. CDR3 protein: CASRTLGGVAFTEAFF. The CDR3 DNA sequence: TGTGCCAGCAGAACTTTGGGGGGGGTAGCATTCACTGAAGCTTTCTTT.

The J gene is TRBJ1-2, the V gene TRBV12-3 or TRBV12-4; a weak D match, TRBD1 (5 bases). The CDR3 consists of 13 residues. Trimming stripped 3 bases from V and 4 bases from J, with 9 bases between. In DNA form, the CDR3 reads TGTGCCAGCAGTTTTCGGGGGACCTATGGCTACACCTTC. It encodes CASSFRGTYGYTF.

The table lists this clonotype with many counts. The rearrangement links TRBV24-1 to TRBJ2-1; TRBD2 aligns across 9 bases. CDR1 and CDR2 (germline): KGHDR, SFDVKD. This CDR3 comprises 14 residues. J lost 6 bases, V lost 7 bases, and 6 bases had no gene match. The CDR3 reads CATSLAGAGNEQFF. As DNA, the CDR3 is TGTGCCACCAGCTTAGCGGGAGCGGGCAATGAGCAGTTCTTC.

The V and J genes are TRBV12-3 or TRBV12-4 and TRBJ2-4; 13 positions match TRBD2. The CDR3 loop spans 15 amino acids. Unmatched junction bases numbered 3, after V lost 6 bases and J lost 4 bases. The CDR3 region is CASSTTSGGKNIQYF. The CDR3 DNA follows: TGTGCCAGCAGCACGACTAGCGGGGGGAAAAACATTCAGTACTTC.

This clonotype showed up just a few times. In DNA, the CDR3 is TGTGCCAGCAGCTTAGGGGTAACTAATGAAAAACTGTTTTTT. Its protein product is CASSLGVTNEKLFF. The rearrangement joins TRBV7-9 to TRBJ1-4, with D uncertain. The CDR3 is 14 residues long. Looked up from germline, CDR1 is SEHNR and CDR2 is FQNEAQ (reference sequence). V was shortened by 1 base and J by 1 base, with 4 bases between the two germline ends.

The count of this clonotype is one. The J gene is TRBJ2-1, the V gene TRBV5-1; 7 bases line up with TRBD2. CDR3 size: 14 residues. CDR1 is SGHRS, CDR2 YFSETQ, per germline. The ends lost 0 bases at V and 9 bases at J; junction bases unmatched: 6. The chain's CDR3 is CASSLAELAGEQFF. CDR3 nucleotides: TGCGCCAGCAGCTTGGCCGAATTAGCGGGTGAGCAGTTCTTC.

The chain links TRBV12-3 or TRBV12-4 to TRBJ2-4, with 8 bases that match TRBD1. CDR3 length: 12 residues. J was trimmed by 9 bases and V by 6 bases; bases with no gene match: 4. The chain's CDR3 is CASSRDRFIQYF. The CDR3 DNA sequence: TGTGCCAGCAGCCGGGACAGGTTCATTCAGTACTTC.

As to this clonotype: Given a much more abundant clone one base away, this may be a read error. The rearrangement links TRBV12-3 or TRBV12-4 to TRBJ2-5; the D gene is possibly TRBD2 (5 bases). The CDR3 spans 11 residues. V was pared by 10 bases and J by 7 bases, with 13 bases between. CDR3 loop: CANTKGGTQYF. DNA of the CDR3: TGTGCCAACACCAAAGGAGGGACCCAGTACTTC.

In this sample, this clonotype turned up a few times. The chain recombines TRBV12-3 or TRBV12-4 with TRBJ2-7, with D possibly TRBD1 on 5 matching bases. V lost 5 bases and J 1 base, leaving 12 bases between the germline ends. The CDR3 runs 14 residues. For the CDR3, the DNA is TGTGCCAGCAGTCCCGAGACAGAGTCCTACGAGCAGTACTTC. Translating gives CASSPETESYEQYF.

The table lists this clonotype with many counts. In DNA form, the CDR3 reads TGTGCCACCAGCAGCCTACAGGGGGCGAAAGCTGAAGCTTTCTTT. Amino acid sequence: CATSSLQGAKAEAFF. The chain carries TRBV15 and TRBJ1-1; 9 bases align to TRBD1. Unmatched junction bases numbered 8, after V lost 3 bases and J lost 6 bases. The CDR3 is 15 amino acids. Germline CDR1 reads LNHNV; CDR2 reads YYDKDF (reference sequence).

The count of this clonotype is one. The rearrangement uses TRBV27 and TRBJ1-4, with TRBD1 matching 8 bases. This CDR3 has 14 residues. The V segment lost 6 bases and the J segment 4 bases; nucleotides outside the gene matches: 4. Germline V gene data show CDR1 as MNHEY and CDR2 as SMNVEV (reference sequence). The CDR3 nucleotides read TGTGCCAGCAGAACAGGGGGGGGTAATGAAAAACTGTTTTTT. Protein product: CASRTGGGNEKLFF.

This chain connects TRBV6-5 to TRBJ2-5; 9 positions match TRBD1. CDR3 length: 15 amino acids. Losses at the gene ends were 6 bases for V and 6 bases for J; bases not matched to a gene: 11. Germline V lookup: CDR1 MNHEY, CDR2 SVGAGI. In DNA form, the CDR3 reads TGTGCCAGCAGCTACCTAGGGACAGGGAAAAAGACCCAGTACTTC. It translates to CASSYLGTGKKTQYF.

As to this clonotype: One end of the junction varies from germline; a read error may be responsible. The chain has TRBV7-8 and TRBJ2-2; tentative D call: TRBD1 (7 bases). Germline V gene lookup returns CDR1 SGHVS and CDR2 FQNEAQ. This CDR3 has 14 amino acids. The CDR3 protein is CTSSPPRGAGELFF. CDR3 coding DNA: TGTACCAGCAGCCCCCCCAGGGGGGCCGGGGAGCTGTTTTTT.

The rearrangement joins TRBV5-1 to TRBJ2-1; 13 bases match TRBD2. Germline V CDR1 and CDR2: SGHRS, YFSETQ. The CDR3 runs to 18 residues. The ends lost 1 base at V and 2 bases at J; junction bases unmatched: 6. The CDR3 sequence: CASSLTSGRALPYNEQFF. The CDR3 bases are TGCGCCAGCAGCTTGACTAGCGGGAGGGCCCTCCCCTACAATGAGCAGTTCTTC.

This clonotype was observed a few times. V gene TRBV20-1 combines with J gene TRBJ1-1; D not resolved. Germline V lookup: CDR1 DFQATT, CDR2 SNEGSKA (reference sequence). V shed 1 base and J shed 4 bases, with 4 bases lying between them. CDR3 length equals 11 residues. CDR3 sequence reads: CSARVSTEAFF. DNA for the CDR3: TGCAGTGCTAGAGTTTCCACTGAAGCTTTCTTT.